Detailed here is one T cell receptor (beta chain). CDR3 length: 13 amino acids. Germline loops: CDR1 SGHAT, CDR2 FQNNGV. Trimming shortened V by 4 bases and J by 6 bases, and 9 bases separated the two germline ends. This sample was taken from a study of blood T cell repertoires in COVID-19. Measured with immunoSEQ multiplex PCR; TCRdb has only the in-frame clones, and not every one. Of 200,000 to 250,000 clones listed, about 80% are singletons. The chain is built from TRBV11-2 and TRBJ2-2; D remains ambiguous. Sequencing used peripheral blood. This TCR derives from a woman in her thirties who had recovered from COVID-19. The CDR3: CASSSTAPGELFF. In nucleotides, the CDR3 is TGTGCCAGCAGCTCTACAGCCCCCGGGGAGCTGTTTTTT. The full variable domain, in which reference TRBV11-2 and TRBJ2-2 provide the parts outside the CDR3, is EAGVAQSPRYKIIEKRQSVAFWCNPISGHATLYWYQQILGQGPKLLIQFQNNGVVDDSQLPKDRFSAERLKGVDSTLKIQPAKLEDSAVYLCASSSTAPGELFFGEGSRLTVL.